The rows below give T cell receptor beta chains drawn from one sample of a study of blood T cell repertoires in COVID-19. TCRdb's copy holds only in-frame clones and misses some; the assay was immunoSEQ multiplex PCR. The table lists 140,000 to 150,000 clones, roughly 85% of them singletons, with more than 3.5% in the top ten. The sequenced sample consisted of PBMCs or T cells enriched from blood (not recorded which). These TCRs come from a man aged 45-65 years who had recovered from COVID-19. CDR3s include the opening cysteine and the closing phenylalanine or tryptophan. A D gene is named only where the DNA matches it firmly. Only some rows state a clone size, as once, few, many or a class for expanded clones.

TRBJ2-5 | TRBV29-1 | - | - | CSVGGQQETQYF | TGCAGCGTGGGGGGACAGCAAGAGACCCAGTACTTC
TRBJ2-2 | TRBV7-3 | TRBD2 | - | CASSPGLAGGAGELFF | TGTGCCAGCAGCCCGGGACTAGCGGGGGGAGCCGGGGAGCTGTTTTTT
TRBJ1-5 | TRBV5-1 | - | - | CASSFHRADQPQHF | TGCGCCAGCAGCTTCCACAGGGCGGATCAGCCCCAGCATTTT
TRBJ1-1 | TRBV6-2/TRBV6-3 | - | - | CASSYLGGRAAEAFF | TGTGCCAGCAGTTACCTTGGCGGGAGGGCCGCTGAAGCTTTCTTT
TRBJ1-1 | TRBV6-2/TRBV6-3 | TRBD1 | - | CASSRTGANQAFF | TGTGCCAGCAGCAGGACAGGGGCTAATCAAGCTTTCTTT
TRBJ2-7 | TRBV2 | TRBD2 | - | CASSGLAGNTDYEQYF | TGTGCCAGCAGTGGACTAGCAGGAAATACTGACTACGAGCAGTACTTC
TRBJ2-5 | TRBV5-6 | TRBD1 | - | CASSFLGQGTGETQYF | TGTGCCAGCAGCTTTTTGGGACAGGGGACGGGAGAGACCCAGTACTTC
TRBJ2-5 | TRBV11-1 | TRBD2 | - | CASSPRTSGMGETQYF | TGTGCCAGCAGCCCGCGGACTAGCGGGATGGGGGAGACCCAGTACTTC
TRBJ2-2 | TRBV28 | - | - | CASRATPGELFF | TGTGCCAGTCGAGCAACCCCCGGGGAGCTGTTTTTT
TRBJ1-2 | TRBV28 | TRBD1 | - | CASSVVDRGLIYGYTF | TGTGCCAGCAGTGTGGTCGACAGGGGGCTTATCTATGGCTACACCTTC
TRBJ1-5 | TRBV18 | - | - | CASSPPPGENQPQHF | TGTGCCAGCTCACCACCGCCAGGGGAAAATCAGCCCCAGCATTTT
TRBJ1-1 | TRBV5-1 | TRBD1 | few | CASSLPTGGTEAFF | TGCGCCAGCAGCTTGCCCACAGGGGGGACTGAAGCTTTCTTT
TRBJ1-5 | TRBV7-2 | TRBD1 | once | CASSLGTGVRQPQHF | TGTGCCAGCAGCTTAGGGACAGGGGTACGACAGCCCCAGCATTTT
TRBJ2-1 | TRBV30 | - | - | CAWSPYNEQFF | TGTGCCTGGAGCCCTTACAATGAGCAGTTCTTC
TRBJ2-1 | TRBV16 | - | - | CASSQWSLNYNEQFF | TGTGCCAGCAGCCAATGGTCACTAAACTACAATGAGCAGTTCTTC
TRBJ1-4 | TRBV3-1/TRBV3-2 | - | - | CASSQDSGTNEKLFF | TGTGCCAGCAGCCAAGACTCGGGGACTAATGAAAAACTGTTTTTT
TRBJ1-2 | TRBV28 | TRBD1 | once | CASSPGGAVRGYTF | TGTGCCAGCAGTCCAGGGGGCGCCGTTCGCGGCTACACCTTC
TRBJ1-1 | TRBV27 | TRBD1 | - | CASSPQGQGKNTEAFF | TGTGCCAGCAGTCCTCAGGGACAGGGCAAGAACACTGAAGCTTTCTTT
TRBJ2-1 | TRBV19 | - | - | CASSIVGGPYNEQFF | TGTGCCAGTAGTATTGTGGGGGGGCCTTACAATGAGCAGTTCTTC
TRBJ1-6 | TRBV4-1 | - | - | CASSRQQGQNSPLHF | TGCGCCAGCAGCCGCCAACAGGGCCAGAATTCACCCCTCCACTTT
TRBJ1-4 | TRBV15 | - | - | CATSSGVGGATNEKLFF | TGTGCCACCAGCAGTGGGGTCGGGGGTGCAACTAATGAAAAACTGTTTTTT
TRBJ2-1 | TRBV4-2 | - | - | CASSQEGGGYNEQFF | TGTGCCAGCAGCCAAGAAGGGGGGGGATACAATGAGCAGTTCTTC
TRBJ1-2 | TRBV20-1 | - | - | CSASRSGGDRGEGYTF | TGCAGTGCTAGTCGTTCCGGAGGGGATAGGGGAGAAGGCTACACCTTC
TRBJ1-1 | TRBV27 | - | - | CASSLLLNTEAFF | TGTGCCAGCAGTTTATTACTTAACACTGAAGCTTTCTTT
TRBJ1-1 | TRBV7-9 | - | - | CASRSRENTEAFF | TGTGCCAGCAGAAGCCGGGAGAACACTGAAGCTTTCTTT
TRBJ2-3 | TRBV3-1/TRBV3-2 | TRBD2 | few | CASSQGRGARITDTQYF | TGTGCCAGCAGCCAAGGGCGGGGGGCACGAATCACAGATACGCAGTATTTT
TRBJ2-7 | TRBV5-1 | TRBD1 | - | CASSLRDRGHEQYF | TGCGCCAGCAGCTTGCGGGACAGGGGCCACGAGCAGTACTTC
TRBJ2-2 | TRBV19 | TRBD1 | - | CASSKRQGPVVGGELFF | TGTGCCAGTAGTAAAAGACAGGGTCCGGTCGTCGGCGGGGAGCTGTTTTTT
TRBJ2-5 | TRBV7-3 | - | - | CASSRRGQTQETQYF | TGTGCCAGCAGCCGTCGTGGACAGACCCAAGAGACCCAGTACTTC
TRBJ1-2 | TRBV9 | - | - | CASSVEVTGAYGYTF | TGTGCCAGCAGCGTAGAGGTGACAGGAGCCTATGGCTACACCTTC
TRBJ2-5 | TRBV18 | TRBD2 | - | CASSPVGGGTQETQYF | TGTGCCAGCTCACCAGTAGGCGGGGGGACCCAAGAGACCCAGTACTTC
TRBJ1-4 | TRBV4-3 | - | - | CASSPSDTSEKLFF | TGCGCCAGCAGCCCATCGGACACGAGTGAAAAACTGTTTTTT
TRBJ2-6 | TRBV28 | - | - | CASRYGGASGANVLTF | TGTGCCAGCAGATACGGTGGGGCCTCTGGGGCCAACGTCCTGACTTTC
TRBJ1-1 | TRBV4-1 | TRBD1 | - | CASSQAPGQRNTEAFF | TGCGCCAGCAGCCAAGCCCCGGGACAGAGGAACACTGAAGCTTTCTTT
TRBJ2-2 | TRBV11-2 | TRBD2 | - | CASSLRGALTGELFF | TGTGCCAGCAGCTTGCGGGGGGCCCTCACCGGGGAGCTGTTTTTT